This TCR beta chain was sequenced for a study of cytomegalovirus exposure and HLA in healthy donors. Overall study context: Out of about 180 million T cells, an earlier analysis found over 90 million unique TCR beta sequences in total. Some 85 million unique TCRs from HLA-typed donors were held in an early data release. Broader study findings: There were several of the most significant clusters that appeared linked to common viral pathogens in a later analysis. In a later analysis, a missense DCLRE1C variant was linked to TCR beta V- and J-gene trimming.

On this clone: No antigen is known for it.

Germline loops: CDR1 MGHRA, CDR2 YSYEKL. Trimming shortened V by 1 base and J by 0 bases, and 7 bases separated the two germline ends. CDR3 size: 15 residues. The PCR employed 60 Vbeta primers together with 13 Jbeta primers. Data came from immunoSEQ multiplex PCR; TCRdb stores just in-frame clones and leaves some out. The data contain 93,000 or so clones, around three quarters of them seen just once; the ten biggest clones take up about 4.1%. Sequencing was carried out using PBMCs. The sequence came from a man in his fifties or sixties in good health and CMV-seropositive. The V and J genes are TRBV4-1 and TRBJ2-1; D remains unclear. The CDR3 DNA reads as TGCGCCAGCAGCCAAGGACTGACCTCCTACAATGAGCAGTTCTTC. It yields the protein CASSQGLTSYNEQFF.